This record looks at one T cell receptor beta chain sequence and its context. This clone has a single count. Its antigen specificity is not known. No base quality values were provided; no much bigger clone lies one nucleotide off. These data come from a study of OX40 agonist ivuxolimab in advanced cancers. General notes on the study: Ivuxolimab, which targeted the costimulatory receptor OX40 (CD134), was an agonistic, fully human IgG2 monoclonal antibody. Intravenous ivuxolimab was administered to patients every 2 weeks at six dose levels: 0.01, 0.1, 0.3, 1.5, 3 and 10 mg/kg. Of the roughly 51 patients in dose escalation, 19 had hepatocellular carcinoma, roughly 15 had melanoma, 9 had renal cell carcinoma and 9 had head and neck cancer. In the dose-escalation cohort, roughly 80% of patients were male, and the mean age was about 55 years, with a range of about 20 to 79. Patients were allowed to have had prior anti-PD-1, anti-PD-L1 or anti-CTLA-4 therapy, and approximately 40% of the dose-escalation patients had been treated with checkpoint inhibitors. Three dose-escalation patients achieved partial responses, one with hepatocellular carcinoma and two with cutaneous melanoma. The point of sequencing TCRbeta in the periphery was to test whether ivuxolimab changed TCR sequence diversity and drove clonal T-cell expansion. The paper describes the monotherapy dose-escalation part (N of about 54 patients) of the phase I trial of ivuxolimab. Overall results and qualifications from the work: The antigen specificity of the clonally expanded peripheral T cells was not determined. In the 0.1-3.0 mg/kg groups, partial responders were among the patients with the lowest normalized peripheral clonal expansion, particularly in CD8+ T cells. At doses of 0.1 to 3.0 mg/kg, clonal expansion of both CD4+ and CD8+ T cells in blood was seen between baseline and week 6. Low levels of normalized T-cell clonal expansion were also shown by some nonresponding patients. After ivuxolimab, CD8+ T cells had more expanded clones than CD4+ T cells on average.

The trial excluded patients who had a history of autoimmune disease or who were on systemic immunosuppression. Peripheral blood for TCR sequencing was collected from all dose cohorts at baseline, on cycle 4 day 1, and on cycle 7 day 1. The samples were taken from a phase I, first-in-human, multicenter, open-label dose-escalation trial of ivuxolimab. Adults with locally advanced or metastatic melanoma, renal cell, hepatocellular, or head and neck squamous cell carcinoma were enrolled in the trial. Before TCR sequencing, CD4+ T cells and CD8+ T cells were sorted from peripheral blood as separate populations. CDR1 and CDR2 are read off the germline V gene as SGDLS and YYNGEE. The CDR3 contains 16 residues, cysteine and phenylalanine counted. The DNA shown is the 48-base CDR3, in frame from base 1. Trimming takes 4 bases off V and 2 bases off J; junction bases not matched to a gene: 8. Genomic DNA was extracted from sorted cells for sequencing of the TCRbeta CDR3 region. The immunoSEQ Assay was used to sequence the TCRbeta CDR3 regions. As stored in TCRdb, this immuneACCESS dataset retains in-frame rearrangements with V and J assigned. A fraction of the clones does not appear; measured against another copy, unresolved V genes explain less than half of the discrepancy, and the remainder lacks a known reason. Counted in this sample were more than 80,000 clones; roughly 91% of them appeared once. The leading ten clones occupy 0.31% of the sample.

Recombination linked TRBV9 to TRBJ2-7; 11 of the junction bases match TRBD1. The TCR was taken from an adult with an advanced solid tumor such as melanoma, head and neck, liver or kidney cancer. The input for sequencing was CD4+ or CD8+ T cells sorted from blood, taken in a trial of the OX40 agonist ivuxolimab. CDR3 sequence: CASSPAGTGGPYEQYF. The DNA is as follows: TGTGCCAGCAGCCCCGCCGGGACAGGGGGACCCTACGAGCAGTACTTC.